One sample yielded the 10 T cell receptor beta chains listed below, sequenced in a study of CD8+ T cells in alopecia areata (dated by TCRdb to between 2017 and 2018). The library came from the immunoSEQ multiplex PCR assay. To provide template for TCR sequencing, every sample had RNA extracted and reverse transcribed into cDNA. TCRdb provides this immuneACCESS table in a form limited to in-frame rearrangements. Some clones are lacking; in checked studies, under half of them reflect an unresolved V gene, and why the rest are absent is not known. The sample records 79,000 or so clones, approximately 64% of which are singletons. 20% to 30% of the sample lies in the top ten. The label giving this sample's time point can be read as: around 22 weeks on oral tofacitinib. The treatment or condition label for this specimen denotes: oral pan-JAK inhibitor, 5-10 mg twice daily. This material consisted of CD8+ T cells sorted from blood, taken at week 24, from a patient treated with tofacitinib. The receptors shown here come from a human donor with alopecia areata.

This chain joins TRBV4-3 and TRBJ2-3; 11 bases are a match to TRBD2. Germline lookup yields CDR1 LGHNA and CDR2 YSLEER. The CDR3 is 17 amino acids. V lost 0 bases to trimming and J lost 8 bases; unmatched junction nucleotides: 10. DNA for the CDR3: TGCGCCAGCAGCCAAGATTTTGGGACTAGCGGCGAGGGTACGCAGTATTTT. Protein: CASSQDFGTSGEGTQYF.

This clone occurred once. The chain recombines TRBV7-3 with TRBJ2-3; D remains unclear. Germline CDR1 SGHTA, CDR2 FQGTGA. The CDR3 is made up of 14 amino acids. Trimming removed 2 bases at V and 3 bases at J, with 9 bases between. CDR3 protein: CASSLGLGTDTQYF. The CDR3 bases are TGTGCCAGCAGCTTAGGGTTAGGGACAGATACGCAGTATTTT.

The rearrangement joins TRBV5-1 to TRBJ2-7; D may be TRBD1 (6 bases). CDR1 SGHRS and CDR2 YFSETQ come from the germline V gene. The CDR3 extends over 16 amino acids. Trimming cost V 1 base and J 3 bases, with 17 bases left between them. CDR3 nucleotide sequence: TGCGCCAGCAGCTTGACCACCCACAGGGCTTACTACGAGCAGTACTTC. Translated, it gives CASSLTTHRAYYEQYF.

The chain recombines TRBV4-1 with TRBJ2-7; no firm D call. V was shortened by 0 bases and J by 2 bases, with 11 bases between the two germline ends. In germline, CDR1 is MGHRA, CDR2 YSYEKL. CDR3 length equals 15 residues. The CDR3 is CASSQDPLAPYEQYF. CDR3 nucleotide sequence: TGCGCCAGCAGCCAAGATCCCCTCGCGCCCTACGAGCAGTACTTC.

The J gene is TRBJ1-2, the V gene TRBV4-3, with 10 positions matching TRBD1. The CDR3 covers 15 residues. V lost 4 bases to trimming and J lost 4 bases; unmatched junction nucleotides: 6. Germline V lookup: CDR1 LGHNA, CDR2 YSLEER. CDR3 protein: CASSLETGGGYGYTF. The CDR3 region has the DNA TGCGCCAGCAGCCTCGAGACAGGGGGCGGCTATGGCTACACCTTC.

The rearrangement joins TRBV4-3 to TRBJ2-3; no clear D gene. Trimming stripped 1 base from V and 5 bases from J, with 10 bases between. This CDR3 region has 14 residues. Germline V gene sequence: CDR1 LGHNA, CDR2 YSLEER. The CDR3 region is CASSQVRAVDTQYF. The CDR3, as DNA: TGCGCCAGCAGCCAAGTGCGAGCCGTAGATACGCAGTATTTT.

The rearrangement links TRBV30 to TRBJ2-2, with TRBD1 identical over 7 bases. CDR1 and CDR2 (germline): GTSNPN, SVGIG (reference sequence). The CDR3 has 14 amino acids. Trimming cost V 3 bases and J 7 bases; bases outside gene matches: 8. CDR3: CAWRTGAFDGELFF. DNA of the CDR3: TGTGCCTGGAGAACAGGGGCTTTTGACGGGGAGCTGTTTTTT.

As concerns this clone: Other DNA sequences of this sample code for an identical CDR3. V is TRBV27 and J is TRBJ2-7; 7 bases map to TRBD1. The CDR3 has 14 amino acids. V was pared by 2 bases and J by 2 bases, with 3 bases of the junction left unmatched. The germline V gene has CDR1 MNHEY and CDR2 SMNVEV (reference sequence). The CDR3 nucleotides read TGTGCCAGCAGTTTAAAGGGGGCACCCTACGAGCAGTACTTC. This sequence encodes CASSLKGAPYEQYF.

This clone was detected a few times. The CDR3 is CASSIVPGIQPQHF. The CDR3 nucleotides are TGTGCCAGTAGTATAGTTCCGGGAATTCAGCCCCAGCATTTT. This chain uses TRBV19 with TRBJ1-5; D is uncertain. CDR3 length equals 14 residues. Germline values: CDR1 LNHDA, CDR2 SQIVND (reference sequence). The V end lost 1 base, the J end lost 6 bases, and 10 bases lay between the germline ends.

The chain employs TRBV4-1 and TRBJ2-5; D is tentatively TRBD1 or TRBD2 (5 bases each). The CDR3 length is 16 residues. Trimming left V 0 bases short and J 1 base short, with 12 bases between. Germline assignment: CDR1 MGHRA and CDR2 YSYEKL. CDR3 DNA sequence: TGCGCCAGCAGCCAAGAATGGGACGGATCCCAAGAGACCCAGTACTTC. Protein sequence: CASSQEWDGSQETQYF.